Shown below are 17 T cell receptor beta chains from a single sample sequenced in a study of shared clonotypes between healthy human individuals. Profiled with immunoSEQ multiplex PCR; TCRdb holds only in-frame clones, not every one. The sample includes around 500,000 clones, about 82% of them seen just once. The sequencing input was PBMCs. The receptors were sampled from a middle-aged woman in good health. Some clones in this sample may be carry-over from other donors' samples.

This chain connects TRBV7-8 to TRBJ2-2, with D perhaps matching TRBD1 (6 bases). The germline V gene has CDR1 SGHVS and CDR2 FQNEAQ. The CDR3 consists of 14 residues. The V end lost 3 bases, the J end lost 5 bases, and 10 bases lay between the germline ends. The CDR3 here is CASSFGRGTGELFF. The CDR3 DNA is TGTGCCAGCAGCTTCGGCAGGGGTACCGGGGAGCTGTTTTTT.

The rearrangement links TRBV2 to TRBJ2-1; no firm D call. V shed 0 bases and J shed 6 bases, with 9 bases lying between them. The germline V gene encodes CDR1 SNHLY and CDR2 FYNNEI. The CDR3 runs 14 residues. Here the CDR3 reads CASSEAGFSNEQFF. The CDR3, as DNA: TGTGCCAGCAGTGAAGCGGGGTTCAGCAATGAGCAGTTCTTC.

This clone appeared a few times. V usage is TRBV28 and J usage is TRBJ2-7; D not resolved. The CDR3 is made up of 12 amino acids. The V and J ends lost 6 bases and 2 bases respectively, with 8 bases between them. In germline, CDR1 is MDHEN, CDR2 SYDVKM. The CDR3 sequence: CASSSSPYEQYF. Here the CDR3 DNA reads TGTGCCAGCAGCTCGAGCCCCTACGAGCAGTACTTC.

This rearrangement joins TRBV5-8 to TRBJ2-3; 10 positions agree with TRBD2. CDR3 length equals 16 residues. Germline CDR1 is SGHTS and CDR2 is YDEGEE. The ends lost 1 base at V and 0 bases at J; junction bases unmatched: 2. The CDR3 region is CASSLWTSGSTDTQYF. In DNA form, the CDR3 reads TGTGCCAGCAGCTTGTGGACTAGCGGTAGCACAGATACGCAGTATTTT.

V is TRBV4-1 and J is TRBJ2-7; possible D gene TRBD2, 5 bases. The CDR3 is 16 residues long. The V and J ends lost 0 bases and 3 bases respectively, with 15 bases between them. Germline loops: CDR1 MGHRA, CDR2 YSYEKL. This CDR3 is CASSQDQRAAYYEQYF. In nucleotides, the CDR3 is TGCGCCAGCAGCCAAGATCAGCGAGCGGCGTACTACGAGCAGTACTTC.

With respect to this clone: A far larger clone is one nucleotide away, so this likely arose from a read error. This chain joins TRBV5-1 and TRBJ1-2, with TRBD1 as a possible D gene (6 bases). The V and J ends lost 5 bases and 8 bases respectively, with 22 bases between them. The CDR3 sequence is 15 residues long. The germline CDR1 and CDR2 sequences are SGHRS and YFSETQ. The CDR3, as DNA: TGCGCCAGCAGTCCGATGGGCGCAGGGGTTTACGGCTACACCTTC. It is translated as CASSPMGAGVYGYTF.

V is TRBV21-1 and J is TRBJ1-4. TRBV21-1 constitutes a pseudogene. This CDR3 contains 16 residues. The CDR3: CASSKAPPGEGEKLFF. CDR3 DNA: TGTGCCAGCAGCAAGGCCCCACCAGGGGAGGGCGAAAAACTGTTTTTT.

The chain carries TRBV7-6 and TRBJ2-3; D may be TRBD2 (5 bases). The germline CDR1 and CDR2 sequences are SGHVS and FNYEAQ. V dropped 5 bases and J dropped 1 base, with 13 bases sitting between them. This CDR3 region has 15 residues. DNA for the CDR3: TGTGCCAGCAGCAACCTTGGGAGCGGCACAGATACGCAGTATTTT. This sequence encodes CASSNLGSGTDTQYF.

This clone has a single count. The chain combines TRBV5-1 with TRBJ1-3, with D possibly TRBD1 on 6 matching bases. CDR1 and CDR2 from the germline V gene are SGHRS and YFSETQ. The CDR3 covers 16 residues. V was trimmed by 2 bases and J by 0 bases, leaving 12 bases between them. CDR3 in amino acids: CASSLQGGASGNTIYF. The CDR3 nucleotides are TGCGCCAGCAGCTTACAGGGAGGAGCCTCTGGAAACACCATATATTTT.

The chain is built from TRBV28 and TRBJ2-5; D is perhaps TRBD1 or TRBD2 (6 bases each). Germline V gene data show CDR1 as MDHEN and CDR2 as SYDVKM. Trimming shortened V by 5 bases and J by 5 bases, and 18 bases separated the two germline ends. The length of the CDR3 is 15 residues. The CDR3 here is CASSPGTLRGETQYF. In DNA, the CDR3 is TGTGCCAGCAGTCCCGGGACTCTGAGGGGGGAGACCCAGTACTTC.

The V call is TRBV21-1, the J call TRBJ2-3; the listed D gene, TRBD1, was not tested against the DNA. TRBV21-1 is a pseudogene. The CDR3 runs 20 residues. CDR3: CASSRGTGRGRGRGTDTQYF. The CDR3 DNA reads as TGTGCCAGCAGCCGCGGGACGGGCAGGGGAAGGGGGCGGGGCACAGATACGCAGTATTTT.

The chain carries TRBV28 and TRBJ2-1; 8 bases fit TRBD2. This CDR3 has 16 amino acids. V shed 5 bases and J 3 bases; nucleotides not matched to a gene: 9. Germline values: CDR1 MDHEN, CDR2 SYDVKM. CDR3: CASSPQRLAGYNEQFF. The CDR3 coding sequence is TGTGCCAGCAGTCCTCAAAGGCTAGCGGGCTACAATGAGCAGTTCTTC.

This chain joins TRBV28 and TRBJ2-2; TRBD2 aligns across 7 bases. The V segment lost 5 bases and the J segment 8 bases; nucleotides outside the gene matches: 5. The length of the CDR3 is 13 residues. CDR1 MDHEN and CDR2 SYDVKM come from the germline V gene. CDR3 nucleotides: TGTGCCAGCAGTCCCACGGGGGGTGGGGAGCTGTTTTTT. It yields the protein CASSPTGGGELFF.

The CDR3 region is CASSRTGGNEKLFF. CDR3 DNA sequence: TGTGCCAGCAGCCGGACAGGAGGGAACGAAAAACTGTTTTTT. The chain is built from TRBV7-3 and TRBJ1-4, with 7 nucleotides matching TRBD1. The CDR3 length is 14 residues. V gave up 5 bases and J gave up 8 bases; unmatched junction bases: 8. Per the germline V gene, CDR1 is SGHTA and CDR2 is FQGTGA.

The genes are TRBV27 and TRBJ2-3, with 9 bases lining up with TRBD2. J lost 0 bases, V lost 6 bases, and 13 bases had no gene match. The CDR3 has 18 amino acids. Germline V CDR1 and CDR2: MNHEY, SMNVEV (reference sequence). DNA of the CDR3: TGTGCCAGCAGACCCACCTGGCTAGCGGGGACTAGCACAGATACGCAGTATTTT. Translating gives CASRPTWLAGTSTDTQYF.

The table lists this clone with a few counts. The genes are TRBV7-3 and TRBJ1-4; D is undetermined. CDR1 is SGHTA, CDR2 FQGTGA, per germline. V was clipped by 6 bases and J by 6 bases, with 14 bases between them. This CDR3 is built from 14 residues. Written as DNA, the CDR3 is TGTGCCAGCAGTCCCGGGATAGAGGATGAAAAACTGTTTTTT. This translates into CASSPGIEDEKLFF.

This clone was counted many times. The chain combines TRBV7-9 with TRBJ1-4; D ambiguous. The CDR3 loop spans 14 amino acids. Germline V gene sequence: CDR1 SEHNR, CDR2 FQNEAQ (reference sequence). V was trimmed by 5 bases and J by 7 bases, leaving 14 bases between them. CDR3 protein: CASSPRSVGEKLFF. DNA for the CDR3: TGTGCCAGCAGCCCCCGATCAGTCGGTGAAAAACTGTTTTTT.